The 11 T cell receptor beta chains below were found in one sample sequenced in a study of cytomegalovirus exposure and HLA in healthy donors. PCR primers comprised 60 Vbeta and 13 Jbeta primers. TCRdb keeps only in-frame clones here, not all; method: immunoSEQ multiplex PCR. The sample has about 190,000 clones, more than 60% seen once. Material for sequencing was PBMCs. The receptors stem from a woman aged 25 to 39 in good health and CMV-seropositive.

As to this clone: Other DNA sequences of this sample code for an identical CDR3. The chain has TRBV10-3 and TRBJ2-7, with 7 bases lining up with TRBD1. Per germline, CDR1 ENHRY and CDR2 SYGVKD. J gave up 5 bases and V 6 bases, and 1 base lay outside the gene matches. This CDR3 comprises 11 residues. The CDR3 here is CAISQGDEQYF. The CDR3 region has the DNA TGTGCCATCAGCCAGGGGGACGAGCAGTACTTC.

This chain links TRBV7-9 with TRBJ1-5; tentatively, D is TRBD1 (5 bases). CDR1 and CDR2 (germline): SEHNR, FQNEAQ (reference sequence). The CDR3 spans 13 residues. V dropped 5 bases and J dropped 6 bases, with 11 bases sitting between them. The CDR3 here is CASSRDFLQPQHF. The DNA of the CDR3 is TGTGCCAGCAGCCGGGACTTTCTTCAGCCCCAGCATTTT.

The rearrangement uses TRBV6-5 and TRBJ1-1; a possible D gene is TRBD1 (5 bases). This CDR3 region has 13 residues. V gave up 6 bases and J gave up 9 bases, with 17 bases separating them. Germline assignment: CDR1 MNHEY and CDR2 SVGAGI. The CDR3 spells CASSLGSGGKAFF. CDR3 bases: TGTGCCAGCAGCCTAGGGTCCGGGGGGAAAGCTTTCTTT.

This clone was recorded a few times. This chain connects TRBV19 to TRBJ2-3; TRBD2 matches 10 bases. Losses at the gene ends were 5 bases for V and 3 bases for J; bases not matched to a gene: 5. Germline V gene data show CDR1 as LNHDA and CDR2 as SQIVND (reference sequence). CDR3 length: 15 residues. DNA for the CDR3: TGTGCCAGTAGTTTAGCGGGGGGCCTGACAGATACGCAGTATTTT. This codes for CASSLAGGLTDTQYF.

The CDR3 protein is CASSITSGRPEQYF. DNA of the CDR3: TGTGCCAGCAGTATCACTAGCGGGAGGCCCGAGCAGTACTTC. The gene calls are TRBV28 and TRBJ2-7; 12 bases agree with TRBD2. Germline lookup yields CDR1 MDHEN and CDR2 SYDVKM. Trimming removed 5 bases from V and 6 bases from J; junction bases left unmatched: 5. The CDR3 is made up of 14 amino acids.

The genes are TRBV9 and TRBJ1-5, with 9 bases lining up with TRBD1. The CDR3 has 23 amino acids. Germline V gene sequence: CDR1 SGDLS, CDR2 YYNGEE. V shed 1 base, J shed 3 bases, and the junction held 26 bases outside the gene matches. This chain's CDR3 is CASSVIRLFPGTGRPPDNQPQHF. Here the CDR3 DNA reads TGTGCCAGCAGCGTAATTCGGCTATTTCCCGGGACAGGGAGGCCGCCGGACAATCAGCCCCAGCATTTT. The full variable domain, with the rest looked up from reference TRBV9 and TRBJ1-5, is DSGVTQTPKHLITATGQRVTLRCSPRSGDLSVYWYQQSLDQGLQFLIQYYNGEERAKGNILERFSAQQFPDLHSELNLSSLELGDSALYFCASSVIRLFPGTGRPPDNQPQHFGDGTRLSIL.

This clone was observed a few times. Within the sample, other DNA sequences also encode this same CDR3. This chain links TRBV7-2 with TRBJ2-1; maybe TRBD2 (7 bases). V lost 1 base and J lost 7, with 11 bases in between. Per the germline V gene, CDR1 is SGHTA and CDR2 is FQGNSA. This CDR3 comprises 14 residues. The CDR3 DNA reads TGTGCCAGCAGCTTAGACCGGGGGGCGAATGAGCAGTTCTTC. It yields the protein CASSLDRGANEQFF.

The chain employs TRBV4-1 and TRBJ1-6, with TRBD1 matching over 10 bases. After removal of 2 bases from V and 5 bases from J, the junction contained 3 bases not matched to a gene. The germline V gene encodes CDR1 MGHRA and CDR2 YSYEKL. This CDR3 region has 16 residues. The DNA of the CDR3 is TGCGCCAGCAGCCAATACGGGACAGGGGATAATTCACCCCTCCACTTT. It is translated as CASSQYGTGDNSPLHF.

V is TRBV19 and J is TRBJ2-6, with 11 bases fitting TRBD1. The CDR3 contains 16 residues. In germline, CDR1 is LNHDA, CDR2 SQIVND (reference sequence). Trimming took 6 bases from V and 2 from J; bases not matched to a gene: 3. The CDR3 bases are TGTGCCAGTAGGGACAGGGGGCGCCCTGGGGCCAACGTCCTGACTTTC. Its protein is CASRDRGRPGANVLTF.

The V and J genes are TRBV28 and TRBJ1-1; 7 bases map to TRBD1. With 4 bases clipped from V and 1 base from J, the junction kept 6 bases outside the gene matches. Germline values: CDR1 MDHEN, CDR2 SYDVKM. The CDR3 extends over 15 amino acids. The CDR3 reads CASSSEGGPNTEAFF. CDR3 DNA: TGTGCCAGCAGTTCGGAAGGGGGCCCGAACACTGAAGCTTTCTTT.

The chain uses TRBV30 and TRBJ1-2; 7 positions agree with TRBD1. The trim removed 3 bases at V and 4 bases at J, leaving 8 bases unmatched. CDR1 GTSNPN and CDR2 SVGIG come from the germline V gene (reference sequence). CDR3 length: 14 amino acids. CDR3 amino acids: CAWRGNRGFYGYTF. The CDR3 DNA sequence: TGTGCCTGGAGGGGGAACAGGGGATTCTATGGCTACACCTTC.